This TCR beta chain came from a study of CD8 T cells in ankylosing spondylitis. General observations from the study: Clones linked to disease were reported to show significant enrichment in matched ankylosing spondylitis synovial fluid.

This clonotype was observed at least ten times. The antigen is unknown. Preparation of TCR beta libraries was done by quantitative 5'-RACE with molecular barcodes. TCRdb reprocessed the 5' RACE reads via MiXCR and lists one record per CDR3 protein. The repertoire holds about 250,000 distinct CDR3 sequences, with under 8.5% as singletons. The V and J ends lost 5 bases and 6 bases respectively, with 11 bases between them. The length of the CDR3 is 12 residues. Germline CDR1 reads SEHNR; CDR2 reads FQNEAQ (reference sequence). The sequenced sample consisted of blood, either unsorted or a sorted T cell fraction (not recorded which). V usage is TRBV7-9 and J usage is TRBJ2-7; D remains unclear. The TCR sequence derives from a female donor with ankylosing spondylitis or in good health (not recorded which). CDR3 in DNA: TGTGCCAGCAGCCTTGGGCCCCGCGAGCAGTACTTC. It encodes CASSLGPREQYF.